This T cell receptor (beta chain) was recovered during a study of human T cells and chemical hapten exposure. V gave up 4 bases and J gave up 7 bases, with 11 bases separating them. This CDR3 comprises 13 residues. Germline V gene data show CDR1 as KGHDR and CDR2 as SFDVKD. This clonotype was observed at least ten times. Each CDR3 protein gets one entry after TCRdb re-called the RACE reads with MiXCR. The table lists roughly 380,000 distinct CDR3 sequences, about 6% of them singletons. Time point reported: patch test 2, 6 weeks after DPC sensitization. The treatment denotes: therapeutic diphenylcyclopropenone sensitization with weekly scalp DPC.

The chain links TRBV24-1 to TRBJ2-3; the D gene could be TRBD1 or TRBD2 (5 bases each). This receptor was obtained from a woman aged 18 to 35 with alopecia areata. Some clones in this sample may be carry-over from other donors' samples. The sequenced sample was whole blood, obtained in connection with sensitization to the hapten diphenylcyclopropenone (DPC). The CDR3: CATSDGAPNTQYF. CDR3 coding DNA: TGTGCCACCAGTGACGGGGCCCCTAATACGCAGTATTTT.